One sample yielded the 17 T cell receptor beta chains listed below, sequenced in a study of identical twins. TCRdb redid the calling of the 5' RACE reads with MiXCR, one entry per CDR3 protein. The sample has around 650,000 distinct CDR3 sequences, roughly 6.6% seen once. A further study also used this sample, focusing on yellow fever vaccine responses in identical twins.

Input material: PBMCs. These receptor sequences come from a woman under 30 in good health.

The J gene is TRBJ2-3, the V gene TRBV2, with D possibly matching TRBD2 (6 bases). Trimming removed 5 bases at V and 0 bases at J, with 15 bases between. The CDR3 covers 16 residues. Looked up from germline, CDR1 is SNHLY and CDR2 is FYNNEI. CDR3 sequence: CASSFSGFYSTDTQYF. The DNA of the CDR3 is TGTGCCAGCAGTTTCAGCGGGTTCTATAGCACAGATACGCAGTATTTT.

This clonotype showed up just a few times. The V call is TRBV5-5, the J call TRBJ2-6, with D hard to call. CDR3 length: 17 residues. The germline V gene has CDR1 SGHKS and CDR2 YYEKEE (reference sequence). Trimming pared 0 bases from V and 0 bases from J, leaving 10 bases between. DNA for the CDR3: TGTGCCAGCAGCTTGGAAACAGTCTTCTCTGGGGCCAACGTCCTGACTTTC. It encodes CASSLETVFSGANVLTF.

The chain carries TRBV4-1 and TRBJ2-5; no reliable D call. CDR3 length equals 17 residues. The V and J ends lost 3 bases and 1 base respectively, with 18 bases between them. Germline CDR1 MGHRA, CDR2 YSYEKL. CDR3 bases: TGCGCCAGCAGCCAGTCCGTGAGCGTCCTACTCCAAGAGACCCAGTACTTC. Residues: CASSQSVSVLLQETQYF.

V usage is TRBV7-7 and J usage is TRBJ2-1; D might be TRBD2 (5 bases). CDR3 length: 16 residues. Trimming took 6 bases from V and 4 from J, leaving 19 bases between them. Germline CDR1 and CDR2: SSHAT and FNYEAQ (reference sequence). The CDR3 DNA reads TGTGCCAGCAGTCGTGATTCGGGAATGACGTACAATGAGCAGTTCTTC. It specifies CASSRDSGMTYNEQFF.

The rearrangement links TRBV29-1 to TRBJ2-7; no clear D. Per germline, CDR1 SQVTM and CDR2 ANQGSEA. The V gene lost 1 base and the J gene lost 5 bases, with 3 bases spanning the gap. This CDR3 contains 10 residues. The CDR3 loop is CSVEGNEQYV. CDR3 DNA: TGCAGCGTTGAAGGGAACGAGCAGTACGTC.

The V and J genes are TRBV12-3 or TRBV12-4 and TRBJ2-7, with TRBD2 as a possible D gene (5 bases). The CDR3 has 15 residues. With 5 bases removed from V and 5 bases from J, the gap between germline ends came to 19 bases. The CDR3 coding sequence is TGTGCCAGCAGTCCTAGCCCGGACCGTGGGCACGAGCAGTACTTC. Its translation: CASSPSPDRGHEQYF.

This clonotype was seen many times. The chain links TRBV27 to TRBJ1-3, with a tentative D call TRBD1 (5 bases). V lost 5 bases to trimming and J lost 2 bases, with 16 bases between them. There are 16 residues in the CDR3. The germline V gene encodes CDR1 MNHEY and CDR2 SMNVEV (reference sequence). The CDR3 region is CASSPGGTAPGNTIYF. The CDR3, as DNA: TGTGCCAGCAGTCCCGGAGGGACTGCCCCTGGAAACACCATATATTTT.

This clonotype was counted only a few times. V and J are TRBV7-2 and TRBJ2-7; unclear D gene. V dropped 1 base and J dropped 6 bases, with 13 bases sitting between them. Per germline, CDR1 SGHTA and CDR2 FQGNSA. The CDR3 runs to 14 residues. The CDR3 spells CASSLGPSFGEQYF. In DNA form, the CDR3 reads TGTGCCAGCAGCTTAGGACCGTCCTTCGGCGAGCAGTACTTC.

The J gene is TRBJ2-1, the V gene TRBV7-3; the D is unclear. The V and J ends lost 3 bases and 3 bases respectively, with 12 bases between them. The germline V gene encodes CDR1 SGHTA and CDR2 FQGTGA. The CDR3 has 15 amino acids. CDR3 loop: CASSFKTSLYNEQFF. CDR3 DNA: TGTGCCAGCAGCTTTAAGACTTCCCTCTACAATGAGCAGTTCTTC.

This rearrangement joins TRBV5-1 to TRBJ2-1; the match to TRBD2 covers 7 bases. V shed 6 bases, J shed 4 bases, and the junction held 10 bases outside the gene matches. Per the germline V gene, CDR1 is SGHRS and CDR2 is YFSETQ. The CDR3 length is 15 residues. The CDR3 protein is CASTTSGTLYNEQFF. DNA of the CDR3: TGCGCCAGCACCACAAGCGGGACCCTGTACAATGAGCAGTTCTTC.

This clonotype was picked up a small number of times. The rearrangement joins TRBV27 to TRBJ1-5, with no clear D. The CDR3 runs to 15 residues. V lost 0 bases and J 4 bases, leaving 10 bases between the germline ends. Germline V gives CDR1 MNHEY, CDR2 SMNVEV (reference sequence). The CDR3, as DNA: TGTGCCAGCAGTTTATCATCCCAAGGTAATCAGCCCCAGCATTTT. The encoded protein is CASSLSSQGNQPQHF.

The table lists this clonotype with many counts. This chain joins TRBV10-1 and TRBJ2-2; D unresolved. The germline V gene encodes CDR1 WNHNN and CDR2 SYGVQD (reference sequence). The ends were cut back, 0 bases at V and 5 bases at J, with 13 bases in the middle. This CDR3 spans 16 amino acids. The CDR3 region is CASSESRTLRTGELFF. In nucleotides, the CDR3 is TGCGCCAGCAGTGAGTCCCGGACCCTTCGGACCGGGGAGCTGTTTTTT.

This clonotype was seen repeatedly, ten times or more. The chain has TRBV27 and TRBJ1-2; 7 nucleotides line up with TRBD1. The V and J ends lost 7 bases and 7 bases, in that order; junction bases with no gene match: 15. The CDR3 runs 15 residues. Germline CDR1 MNHEY, CDR2 SMNVEV (reference sequence). CDR3 in DNA: TGTGCCAGCACCCCCCCGACAGGGTGGATGTTTGGCTACACCTTC. Translating it yields CASTPPTGWMFGYTF.

The chain couples TRBV13 to TRBJ1-6; 8 nucleotides line up with TRBD1. The CDR3 extends over 14 amino acids. Trimming removed 3 bases from V and 9 bases from J; junction bases left unmatched: 4. Germline V gives CDR1 PRHDT, CDR2 FYEKMQ (reference sequence). CDR3 amino acids: CASSLDRVGSPLHF. The CDR3 DNA reads as TGTGCCAGCAGCTTGGACAGGGTCGGTTCACCCCTCCACTTT. Variable domain in full (rest from reference TRBV13 and TRBJ1-6): AAGVIQSPRHLIKEKRETATLKCYPIPRHDTVYWYQQGPGQDPQFLISFYEKMQSDKGSIPDRFSAQQFSDYHSELNMSSLELGDSALYFCASSLDRVGSPLHFGNGTRLTVT.

The rearrangement links TRBV18 to TRBJ1-1; no definite D call. CDR3 length equals 13 residues. V was pared by 0 bases and J by 1 base, with 3 bases between. Germline CDR1 is KGHSH and CDR2 is LQKENI. CDR3 bases: TGTGCCAGCTCACCACCCCAGAACACTGAAGCTTTCTTT. Protein: CASSPPQNTEAFF.

At least ten counts were recorded for this clonotype. The genes are TRBV5-1 and TRBJ1-3; 9 positions match TRBD1. CDR1 and CDR2 (germline): SGHRS, YFSETQ. CDR3 length: 14 amino acids. J lost 7 bases, V lost 3 bases, and 5 bases had no gene match. The CDR3 is CASSSATGGNTIYF. The CDR3 nucleotides are TGCGCCAGCAGCTCGGCGACAGGGGGGAACACCATATATTTT.

V is TRBV18 and J is TRBJ2-7; unclear D gene. Trimming cost V 3 bases and J 0 bases, with 12 bases left between them. The CDR3 spans 15 residues. Germline CDR1 and CDR2: KGHSH and LQKENI. As DNA, the CDR3 is TGTGCCAGCTCACCGGGTCTTGGAAGCTCCTACGAGCAGTACGTC. Encoded protein: CASSPGLGSSYEQYV.